This TCR beta chain is drawn from a study of sequential checkpoint blockade in melanoma. To note about this clone: Sequence at one end of the junction differs from germline and may be a read error.

Some clones are missing from TCRdb's copy, which holds only in-frame ones; the method was immunoSEQ multiplex PCR. This sample has under 25,000 clones, with around 75% found just once. Germline V gives CDR1 SQVTM, CDR2 ANQGSEA. This CDR3 region has 15 residues. The treatment is: randomized to nivolumab then ipilimumab (arm A) or the reverse (arm B). The sample here was CD8+ T cells sorted from blood (inferred from file names), taken from a patient given nivolumab and ipilimumab in sequence. This receptor was obtained from a human donor with melanoma. The gene calls are TRBV29-1 and TRBJ1-3; maybe TRBD1 (6 bases). The CDR3 protein is CSAETTGLSGNTIYF. The CDR3 nucleotides are TGCAGCGCTGAAACCACAGGGCTCTCTGGAAACACCATATATTTT.